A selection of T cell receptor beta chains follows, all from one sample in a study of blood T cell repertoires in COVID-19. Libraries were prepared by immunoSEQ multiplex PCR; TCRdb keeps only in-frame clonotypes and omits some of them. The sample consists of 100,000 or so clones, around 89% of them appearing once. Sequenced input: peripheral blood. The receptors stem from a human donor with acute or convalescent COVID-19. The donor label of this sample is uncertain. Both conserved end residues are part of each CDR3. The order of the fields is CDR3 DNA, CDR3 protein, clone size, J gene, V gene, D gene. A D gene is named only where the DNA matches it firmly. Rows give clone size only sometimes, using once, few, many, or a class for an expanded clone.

TGTGCCAGCAGCTTAGATCAGGGTAAAGCTTTCTTT,CASSLDQGKAFF,-,TRBJ1-1,TRBV7-9,-
TGCGCCAGCAGCCAAGAGAACCCAGGGGGCGGGGGAAAACTGTTTTTT,CASSQENPGGGGKLFF,-,TRBJ1-4,TRBV4-3,TRBD1
TGTGCCAGCCGCCTAGGATATAACAATGAGCAGTTCTTC,CASRLGYNNEQFF,-,TRBJ2-1,TRBV28,-
TGTGCCAGCCGCTCCGGGACAGACAACAATGAGCAGTTCTTC,CASRSGTDNNEQFF,once,TRBJ2-1,TRBV3-1/TRBV3-2,TRBD1
TGTGCCAGCTCCCCATGGGGGACAGTGAGTAATTCACCCCTCCACTTT,CASSPWGTVSNSPLHF,-,TRBJ1-6,TRBV28,TRBD1
TGCGCCAGCAGCTCCCCGCGGGGAGCCCAACTGAACACTGAAGCTTTCTTT,CASSSPRGAQLNTEAFF,few,TRBJ1-1,TRBV5-1,-
TGTGCCAGCAGCTTCGGACAGAACAAAGTCTATGGCTACACCTTC,CASSFGQNKVYGYTF,-,TRBJ1-2,TRBV7-9,-
TGTGCCAGCTCACCCCTCCGGACAGGGAGCTCTGGAAACACCATATATTTT,CASSPLRTGSSGNTIYF,-,TRBJ1-3,TRBV18,TRBD1
TGTGCCAGCAGCTCCCGGACAGGGCAAGCTTTCTTT,CASSSRTGQAFF,-,TRBJ1-1,TRBV5-4,TRBD1
TGTGCCAGCAGCTCCCAGGGTTACACCATATATTTT,CASSSQGYTIYF,once,TRBJ1-3,TRBV7-2,-
TGTGCCAGCAGCGACAGGGGAAGGGGGAACTATGGCTACACCTTC,CASSDRGRGNYGYTF,-,TRBJ1-2,TRBV5-4,TRBD1
TGTGCCAGCAGTTCCAGGGGAATAGGGGATTCACCCCTCCACTTT,CASSSRGIGDSPLHF,-,TRBJ1-6,TRBV27,-
TGTGCCAGCAGCCTGGGACAGCTAACTAATGAAAAACTGTTTTTT,CASSLGQLTNEKLFF,-,TRBJ1-4,TRBV7-2,TRBD1
TGCGCCAGCAGCCAAGACTGGGCAGCTGAAGTTGCAACTAATGAAAAACTGTTTTTT,CASSQDWAAEVATNEKLFF,-,TRBJ1-4,TRBV4-3,-
TGCGCCAGCAGCCAAGCCACCCGGACTCGTAGTTGGACAGGGCGCGGGGATGAAAAACTGTTTTTT,CASSQATRTRSWTGRGDEKLFF,-,TRBJ1-4,TRBV4-3,TRBD1
TGCGCCAGCAGCTTGGCTCAAGGGGACTCCATCTATGGCTACACCTTC,CASSLAQGDSIYGYTF,-,TRBJ1-2,TRBV5-1,-
TGTGCCAGCAGTTATCGCGTTGGCTCCTACAATGAGCAGTTCTTC,CASSYRVGSYNEQFF,-,TRBJ2-1,TRBV6-6,-
TGTGCCAGCAGCTCAGGGGGCAATTTTGACACCATATATTTT,CASSSGGNFDTIYF,-,TRBJ1-3,TRBV11-2,TRBD1
TGTGCCAGTATCGAGGGTGGGTCGGAGTTCTTC,CASIEGGSEFF,-,TRBJ2-1,TRBV19,-
TGTGCCAGTGGGGAGGGGGAGCAGTACTTC,CASGEGEQYF,-,TRBJ2-7,TRBV6-4,TRBD2
TGTGCCTGGTCCCCTCAGTCTAACACTGAAGCTTTCTTT,CAWSPQSNTEAFF,-,TRBJ1-1,TRBV30,-
TGTGCCAGCAGTGAGCAGGCAAACTCTGGAAACACCATATATTTT,CASSEQANSGNTIYF,-,TRBJ1-3,TRBV2,-
TGTGCCAGCAGTGGCAGACAAATCTCCTACGAGCAGTACTTC,CASSGRQISYEQYF,-,TRBJ2-7,TRBV28,-
TGTGCCAGCAGCCAAGCTGAGACCCAGTACTTC,CASSQAETQYF,-,TRBJ2-5,TRBV14,-
TGTGCCAGCAGGAGATACCTCACAGATACGCAGTATTTT,CASRRYLTDTQYF,-,TRBJ2-3,TRBV7-9,-
TGTGCCAGTAGTATAGTCCCAGGGGCCGGGAACTATGGCTACACCTTC,CASSIVPGAGNYGYTF,-,TRBJ1-2,TRBV19,-
TGTGCCAGCAGTCTCCAGTTGACAGGGGGCTTCCTAAATGAGCAGTTCTTC,CASSLQLTGGFLNEQFF,-,TRBJ2-1,TRBV28,TRBD1
TGTGCCAGCAGTTATCGTAGAGGATCATCTAATGAAAAACTGTTTTTT,CASSYRRGSSNEKLFF,-,TRBJ1-4,TRBV6-2/TRBV6-3,-
TGTGCCAGCAGCTTAGGTTCTGCAGGCCGTTATAGCAATCAGCCCCAGCATTTT,CASSLGSAGRYSNQPQHF,-,TRBJ1-5,TRBV7-9,-
TGTGCCAGCAGCTTGCAGGGGGCAACAGATACGCAGTATTTT,CASSLQGATDTQYF,-,TRBJ2-3,TRBV5-4,TRBD1
TGTGCCAGCAGCTTGGTGGCAGCGGGAGAGCAGTACTTC,CASSLVAAGEQYF,-,TRBJ2-7,TRBV5-4,TRBD2
TGTGCCAGCAGTCTAGCGGGAGGGAGGACCGGGGAGCTGTTTTTT,CASSLAGGRTGELFF,-,TRBJ2-2,TRBV6-2/TRBV6-3,TRBD2
TGTGCCAGCAGTTATCTAAGCAATCAGCCCCAGCATTTT,CASSYLSNQPQHF,-,TRBJ1-5,TRBV6-5,-
TGTGCCAGCAGTGAACCGGGACAGGGGAGAAATCAGCCCCAGCATTTT,CASSEPGQGRNQPQHF,once,TRBJ1-5,TRBV6-1,TRBD1
TGTGCCAGCAGTTACGGGGGGTGGAATGAGCAGTTCTTC,CASSYGGWNEQFF,-,TRBJ2-1,TRBV6-2/TRBV6-3,-
TGTGCCAGCAGCTCATCCTACGAGCAGTACTTC,CASSSSYEQYF,-,TRBJ2-7,TRBV5-6,-
TGCGCCAGCAGCCAAGATTATGAAGCTAGCGGGAGTCCCGCCGGGGAGCTGTTTTTT,CASSQDYEASGSPAGELFF,once,TRBJ2-2,TRBV4-3,TRBD2
TGTGCCAGCAGCTTAGTAGGCCGGAGTACCAATGAGCAGTTCTTC,CASSLVGRSTNEQFF,once,TRBJ2-1,TRBV7-2,-
TGTGCCAGCAGCTCAACCGGGACATATGGCTACACCTTC,CASSSTGTYGYTF,-,TRBJ1-2,TRBV11-2,-
TGTGCCAGCAGTTACTCGTTAACCTCCAAGGGAGATAATTCACCCCTCCACTTT,CASSYSLTSKGDNSPLHF,-,TRBJ1-6,TRBV6-2/TRBV6-3,-
TGTGCCAGCTCACCATCGGTCCTAGCGTCAGATACGCAGTATTTT,CASSPSVLASDTQYF,few,TRBJ2-3,TRBV18,-
TGTGCCAGCGGAATGTTGACAGGCTCTAACTATGGCTACACCTTC,CASGMLTGSNYGYTF,-,TRBJ1-2,TRBV28,-
TGTGCCGCGGGGAGGGCGGATGCTTCTGGGGCCAACGTCCTGACTTTC,CAAGRADASGANVLTF,few,TRBJ2-6,TRBV6-6,TRBD2
TGTGCCAGCACCTACGCGGACAATGGCTACACCTTC,CASTYADNGYTF,-,TRBJ1-2,TRBV6-6,-
TGTGCCAGTAGAGAAAGATGGGACAGGGATAATTCACCCCTCCACTTT,CASRERWDRDNSPLHF,few,TRBJ1-6,TRBV19,TRBD1
TGTGCCAGCAGTGCGCAGGGGGAAGAAGCTTTCTTT,CASSAQGEEAFF,once,TRBJ1-1,TRBV28,TRBD1
TGTGCCAGCAGCTCAGGGATGAACACTGAAGCTTTCTTT,CASSSGMNTEAFF,-,TRBJ1-1,TRBV7-2,-
TGTGCCAGCAGCTTTGGGGCGTATGGCTACACCTTC,CASSFGAYGYTF,-,TRBJ1-2,TRBV11-2,-
TGTGCCAGCAGCTTAATTGGCCCTCGGGGGGGCGAGCTTACCGGGGAGCTGTTTTTT,CASSLIGPRGGELTGELFF,-,TRBJ2-2,TRBV7-3,TRBD2
TGCGCCAGCAGCTTCCTTGGACAGGGAAGGTGGGAGCAGTACTTC,CASSFLGQGRWEQYF,-,TRBJ2-7,TRBV5-1,TRBD1
TGTGCCAGCAGCTTTTCTGCGCCACAACTAGCGAGTCACTACGAGCAGTACTTC,CASSFSAPQLASHYEQYF,-,TRBJ2-7,TRBV2,TRBD2
TGTGCCAGTAGCGACGACAGGTCCGGCTATGGCTACACCTTC,CASSDDRSGYGYTF,-,TRBJ1-2,TRBV19,-